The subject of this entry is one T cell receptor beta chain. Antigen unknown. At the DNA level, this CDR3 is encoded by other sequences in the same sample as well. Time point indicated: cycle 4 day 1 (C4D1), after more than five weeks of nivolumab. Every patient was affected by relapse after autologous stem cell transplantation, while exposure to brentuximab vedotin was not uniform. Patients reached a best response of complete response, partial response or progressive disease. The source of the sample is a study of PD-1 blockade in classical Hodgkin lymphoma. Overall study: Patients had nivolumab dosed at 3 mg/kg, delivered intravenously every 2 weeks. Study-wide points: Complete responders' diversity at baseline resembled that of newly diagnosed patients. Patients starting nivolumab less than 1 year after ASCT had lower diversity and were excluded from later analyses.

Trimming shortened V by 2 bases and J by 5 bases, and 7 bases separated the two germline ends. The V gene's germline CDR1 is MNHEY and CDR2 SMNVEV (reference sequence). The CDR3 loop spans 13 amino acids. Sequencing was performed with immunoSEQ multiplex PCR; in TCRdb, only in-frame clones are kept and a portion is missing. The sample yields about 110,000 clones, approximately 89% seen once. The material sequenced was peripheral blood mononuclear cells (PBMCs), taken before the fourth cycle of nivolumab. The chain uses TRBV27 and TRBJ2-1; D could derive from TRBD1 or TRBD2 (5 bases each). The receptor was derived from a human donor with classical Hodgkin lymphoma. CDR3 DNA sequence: TGTGCCAGCAGTTTAGGGACCAACAATGAGCAGTTCTTC. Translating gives CASSLGTNNEQFF.